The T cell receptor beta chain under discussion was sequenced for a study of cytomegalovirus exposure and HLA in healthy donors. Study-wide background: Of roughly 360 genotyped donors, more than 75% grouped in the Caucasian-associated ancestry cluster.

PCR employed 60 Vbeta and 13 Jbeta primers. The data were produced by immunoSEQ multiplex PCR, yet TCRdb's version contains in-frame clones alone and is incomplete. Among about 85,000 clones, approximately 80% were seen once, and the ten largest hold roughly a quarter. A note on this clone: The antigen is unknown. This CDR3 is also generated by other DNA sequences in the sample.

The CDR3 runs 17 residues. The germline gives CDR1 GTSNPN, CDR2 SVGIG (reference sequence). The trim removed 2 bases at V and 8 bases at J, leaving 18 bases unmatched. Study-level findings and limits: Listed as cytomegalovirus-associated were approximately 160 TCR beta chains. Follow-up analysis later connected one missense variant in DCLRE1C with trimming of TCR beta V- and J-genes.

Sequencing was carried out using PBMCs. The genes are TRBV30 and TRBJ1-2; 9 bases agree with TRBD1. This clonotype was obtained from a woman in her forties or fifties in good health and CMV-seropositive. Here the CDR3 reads CAWSPNLLWTGAGGYTF. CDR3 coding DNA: TGTGCCTGGAGTCCCAATCTCCTATGGACAGGGGCGGGGGGCTACACCTTC.